This T cell receptor (beta chain) was retrieved from a study of blood T cell repertoires in COVID-19. Study in general: The cDNA or gDNA used as material had been derived from T cells, B-cell-depleted T cells, or PBMCs.

CDR1 SQVTM and CDR2 ANQGSEA come from the germline V gene. Trimming removed 1 base from V and 8 bases from J; junction bases left unmatched: 7. The CDR3 covers 14 residues. The authors' processing: Amplification of reference gene primers was used by the study to estimate nucleated cell counts. Profiled with immunoSEQ multiplex PCR; TCRdb holds only in-frame clones, not every one. V, J and clone size were drawn from that table, and D and trimming were deduced from the DNA. The sample has 150,000 to 200,000 clones; approximately 86% are singletons. Only one count was recorded for this clone. The chain employs TRBV29-1 and TRBJ2-1, with 8 bases matching TRBD2. Sequenced sample: peripheral blood. The clonotype was recovered from a man over 45 with active or convalescent COVID-19. The CDR3 sequence is CSVEGGAGGDEQFF. CDR3 coding DNA: TGCAGCGTTGAAGGGGGGGCGGGAGGAGATGAGCAGTTCTTC.